This TCR beta chain was recorded in a study of blood T cell repertoires in COVID-19. At the level of the study: Specimens from acute and convalescent COVID-19 originated in the United States, Italy and Spain. The cDNA or gDNA used as material had been derived from T cells, B-cell-depleted T cells, or PBMCs.

Germline V lookup: CDR1 MDHEN, CDR2 SYDVKM. This CDR3 has 16 residues. After removal of 6 bases from V and 7 bases from J, the junction contained 13 bases not matched to a gene. The authors' processing: For nucleated cells, counts were estimated from reference gene primer amplification. The data were produced by immunoSEQ multiplex PCR, yet TCRdb's version contains in-frame clones alone and is incomplete. The D gene and trimming were derived from the DNA, and the V and J assignments and clone size from that table. The sample yields 95,000 to 150,000 clones, approximately 80% seen once. This chain joins TRBV28 and TRBJ1-5; 9 bases agree with TRBD1. Input material: peripheral blood. This clonotype was obtained from a human donor in a cohort sampled during active COVID-19. CDR3: CASSPHTGGKVQPQHF. In DNA, the CDR3 is TGTGCCAGCAGCCCTCATACAGGGGGCAAGGTGCAGCCCCAGCATTTT.